One and the same sample provided the 8 T cell receptor beta chains below, sequenced in a study of blood T cell repertoires in COVID-19. Sequencing was performed with immunoSEQ multiplex PCR; in TCRdb, only in-frame clones are kept and a portion is missing. The sample includes approximately 110,000 clones, 92% of them seen just once. Sequencing input: peripheral blood. These receptors all stem from a man in his fifties or sixties with COVID-19, enrolled during active disease.

CDR3 protein: CASRHGETQYF. The CDR3, as DNA: TGTGCCAGCAGACACGGGGAGACCCAGTACTTC. This rearrangement joins TRBV6-5 to TRBJ2-5, with unresolved D. CDR1 is MNHEY and CDR2 is SVGAGI in the germline V gene. Trimming took 6 bases from V and 5 from J, leaving 7 bases between them. CDR3 length: 11 amino acids.

This chain joins TRBV6-5 and TRBJ2-2; perhaps TRBD2 as D (6 bases). The CDR3 is 13 residues long. The germline gives CDR1 MNHEY, CDR2 SVGAGI. Trimming removed 5 bases from V and 4 bases from J, with 8 bases in between. As DNA, the CDR3 is TGTGCCAGCAGTCGAGCGGGCACCGGGGAGCTGTTTTTT. As protein: CASSRAGTGELFF.

The genes are TRBV7-9 and TRBJ2-5; D is possibly TRBD1 (6 bases). Deletions cut 3 bases from V and 2 bases from J, with 13 bases between. Germline CDR1 SEHNR, CDR2 FQNEAQ (reference sequence). The CDR3 totals 15 residues. The CDR3, as DNA: TGTGCCAGCAGCTTTGTCAGGGGTTGGCAAGAGACCCAGTACTTC. This sequence encodes CASSFVRGWQETQYF.

The chain couples TRBV19 to TRBJ2-2; 9 nucleotides agree with TRBD2. CDR1 is LNHDA and CDR2 is SQIVND in the germline V gene (reference sequence). The trim removed 7 bases at V and 6 bases at J, leaving 9 bases unmatched. The CDR3 spans 15 residues. The CDR3 DNA reads TGTGCCAGTAAGATAGCGGGAGAAAATTCCGGGGAGCTGTTTTTT. This encodes CASKIAGENSGELFF.

The V and J genes are TRBV19 and TRBJ1-1, with D tentatively TRBD1 (5 bases). Trimming took off 5 bases at V and 4 bases at J, with 17 bases between the two ends. This CDR3 has 15 amino acids. Germline loops: CDR1 LNHDA, CDR2 SQIVND (reference sequence). Here the CDR3 reads CASSPQRGLGTEAFF. CDR3 DNA sequence: TGTGCCAGTAGTCCCCAGCGGGGCTTGGGCACTGAAGCTTTCTTT.

This sequence joins TRBV4-1 and TRBJ2-1; D is possibly TRBD2 (5 bases). From germline, CDR1 is MGHRA and CDR2 YSYEKL. CDR3 size: 16 residues. The ends were cut back, 0 bases at V and 0 bases at J, with 9 bases in the middle. DNA for the CDR3: TGCGCCAGCAGCCAAGACGGAGGCAGCTCCTACAATGAGCAGTTCTTC. Its protein is CASSQDGGSSYNEQFF.

The J gene is TRBJ1-2, the V gene TRBV9; 9 bases line up with TRBD1. The CDR3 extends over 15 amino acids. Germline trimming cut 0 bases from V and 3 bases from J; bases unmatched to any gene: 3. CDR1 is SGDLS and CDR2 is YYNGEE in the germline V gene. This chain's CDR3 is CASSVGGQGYYGYTF. CDR3 nucleotides: TGTGCCAGCAGCGTAGGGGGACAGGGATACTATGGCTACACCTTC.

The genes are TRBV2 and TRBJ1-5; TRBD1 agrees at 8 bases. Germline CDR1 is SNHLY and CDR2 is FYNNEI. The CDR3 covers 14 residues. Unmatched junction bases numbered 4, after V lost 6 bases and J lost 3 bases. The CDR3, as DNA: TGTGCCAGCAGGACGACAGGGGACAATCAGCCCCAGCATTTT. Translation gives CASRTTGDNQPQHF.